These 20 T cell receptor beta chains were all obtained from the same sample, sequenced in a study of identical twins. TCRdb itself ran the 5' RACE reads through MiXCR, one entry per CDR3 protein. The table has around 95,000 distinct CDR3 sequences, just under 6% seen once; the top ten hold approximately 12%. The specimen was memory T cells sorted from blood. The receptors stem from a woman aged 45-65 years in good health.

This clonotype was counted many times. CDR3 loop: CASGTTGVGGQFF. CDR3 DNA sequence: TGTGCTAGTGGCACGACAGGGGTAGGTGGGCAGTTCTTC. This sequence joins TRBV12-5 and TRBJ2-1, with 8 positions matching TRBD1. V shed 6 bases and J 12 bases; nucleotides not matched to a gene: 10. There are 13 residues in the CDR3. Germline V gene lookup returns CDR1 LGHNT and CDR2 FRNRAP.

This clonotype showed up many times. The rearrangement joins TRBV24-1 to TRBJ2-2; 7 positions agree with TRBD2. The CDR3 covers 17 residues. After removal of 1 base from V and 0 bases from J, the junction contained 4 bases not matched to a gene. Germline V gene lookup returns CDR1 KGHDR and CDR2 SFDVKD. The chain's CDR3 is CATSDFKAGPNTGELFF. DNA for the CDR3: TGTGCCACCAGTGATTTCAAAGCGGGGCCGAACACCGGGGAGCTGTTTTTT.

Many counts were recorded for this clonotype. The CDR3 DNA follows: TGTGCCAGCAGTCCGCCCGGACAGGGGAACACTGAAGCTTTCTTT. Amino acid sequence: CASSPPGQGNTEAFF. The V gene is TRBV12-3 or TRBV12-4, the J gene TRBJ1-1; TRBD1 matches at 8 bases. V dropped 5 bases and J dropped 1; count of bases not matched to a gene: 6. This CDR3 is built from 15 residues.

This clonotype was found many times. The genes are TRBV13 and TRBJ2-3; D is perhaps TRBD2 (6 bases). V was shortened by 8 bases and J by 0 bases, with 12 bases between the two germline ends. CDR1 is PRHDT and CDR2 is FYEKMQ in the germline V gene (reference sequence). This CDR3 contains 14 residues. The CDR3 bases are TGTGCCAGCGCGGGCGGGGTTAGCACAGATACGCAGTATTTT. This encodes CASAGGVSTDTQYF.

The chain uses TRBV20-1 and TRBJ1-6; tentative D call: TRBD1 (5 bases). V shed 0 bases and J shed 9 bases, with 15 bases lying between them. The CDR3 totals 15 residues. The germline gives CDR1 DFQATT, CDR2 SNEGSKA (reference sequence). CDR3 loop: CSAREESGKGSPLHF. The DNA of the CDR3 is TGCAGTGCTAGAGAGGAGTCAGGGAAGGGTTCACCCCTCCACTTT.

The rearrangement joins TRBV5-6 to TRBJ1-6; TRBD1 matches 9 bases. CDR3 length: 15 amino acids. The V gene end was trimmed by 4 bases and the J gene end by 10 bases; junction bases not matched to a gene: 9. CDR1 is SGHDT and CDR2 is YYEEEE in the germline V gene. This CDR3 reads CASSQGDRVASPLHF. As DNA, the CDR3 is TGTGCCAGCAGCCAAGGGGACAGGGTGGCCTCACCCCTCCACTTT.

This clonotype was seen repeatedly, ten times or more. The chain carries TRBV29-1 and TRBJ2-2; D call uncertain. The germline V and J ends were trimmed by 7 bases and 4 bases, with 7 bases remaining between them. Germline assignment: CDR1 SQVTM and CDR2 ANQGSEA. The CDR3 length is 11 residues. The CDR3 nucleotides are TGCAGCGGGGGATTCACCGGGGAGCTGTTTTTT. It translates to CSGGFTGELFF.

This clonotype showed up many times. The CDR3 nucleotides read TGTGCCAGCTCACCAGCGACAGGGTACGATGAGCAGTTCTTC. Protein: CASSPATGYDEQFF. J is TRBJ2-1 and V is TRBV18; 7 positions match TRBD1. This CDR3 is built from 14 residues. Trimming cost V 2 bases and J 8 bases; bases outside gene matches: 6. Per germline, CDR1 KGHSH and CDR2 LQKENI.

This clonotype was detected many times. This chain uses TRBV5-1 with TRBJ2-7; D is undetermined. The ends were cut back, 0 bases at V and 4 bases at J, with 14 bases in the middle. CDR1 is SGHRS, CDR2 YFSETQ, per germline. The CDR3 is 15 residues long. The CDR3 DNA follows: TGCGCCAGCAGCTTGGATATGGCTGCACTTTACGAGCAGTACTTC. Translating it yields CASSLDMAALYEQYF. Based on the CDR3 plus reference TRBV5-1 and TRBJ2-7, the full variable domain is KAGVTQTPRYLIKTRGQQVTLSCSPISGHRSVSWYQQTPGQGLQFLFEYFSETQRNKGNFPGRFSGRQFSNSRSEMNVSTLELGDSALYLCASSLDMAALYEQYFGPGTRLTVT.

Ten or more counts support this clonotype. The rearrangement links TRBV10-3 to TRBJ1-1, with D possibly being TRBD1 (6 bases). The CDR3 extends over 15 amino acids. The V end was cut by 2 bases, the J end by 1 base, with 11 bases between. The germline V gene encodes CDR1 ENHRY and CDR2 SYGVKD. This CDR3 reads CAISERGAGNTEAFF. The CDR3 bases are TGTGCCATCAGTGAGAGGGGGGCAGGGAACACTGAAGCTTTCTTT.

The sample holds many counts of this clonotype. The chain uses TRBV9 and TRBJ2-5, with 7 bases lining up with TRBD2. The CDR3 length is 15 residues. Germline V CDR1 and CDR2: SGDLS, YYNGEE. The V and J ends lost 4 bases and 2 bases, in that order; junction bases with no gene match: 8. In DNA, the CDR3 is TGTGCCAGCAGCCAAGCGGGACGCCGACAAGAGACCCAGTACTTC. It is translated as CASSQAGRRQETQYF.

This chain uses TRBV18 with TRBJ2-7; 8 bases line up with TRBD1. This CDR3 has 14 amino acids. Germline loops: CDR1 KGHSH, CDR2 LQKENI. After removal of 7 bases from V and 6 bases from J, the junction contained 11 bases not matched to a gene. The CDR3 DNA sequence: TGTGCCAGCTGTGGACAGGGACGGGTCTGCGAGCAGTACTTC. It is translated as CASCGQGRVCEQYF.

In its sample, this clonotype was seen many times. The rearrangement joins TRBV7-9 to TRBJ1-1; no reliable D call. Trimming took 5 bases from V and 1 from J, leaving 11 bases between them. The germline gives CDR1 SEHNR, CDR2 FQNEAQ (reference sequence). The CDR3 covers 14 residues. The CDR3: CASSPGRENTEAFF. The DNA for the CDR3 is TGTGCCAGCAGCCCTGGGCGGGAGAACACTGAAGCTTTCTTT.

This clonotype was recorded many times. The V gene is TRBV5-1, the J gene TRBJ2-1, with a weak D call TRBD1 (6 bases). V was clipped by 4 bases and J by 8 bases, with 16 bases between them. Germline V CDR1 and CDR2: SGHRS, YFSETQ. The CDR3 is 14 residues long. CDR3 DNA: TGCGCCAGCAGCGCCGGACAGCGCCGGGATGAGCAGTTCTTC. Translation: CASSAGQRRDEQFF.

This clonotype appeared many times. The CDR3 region has the DNA TGTGCCAGCAGTTTCAAGACGGGCCGTGATTCACCCCTCCACTTT. Translating it yields CASSFKTGRDSPLHF. The chain has TRBV12-3 or TRBV12-4 and TRBJ1-6; no reliable D call. This CDR3 spans 15 amino acids. Trimming left V 3 bases short and J 8 bases short, with 14 bases between.

This clonotype was seen repeatedly, ten times or more. The V call is TRBV5-1, the J call TRBJ2-7, with D unclear. V lost 2 bases and J 3 bases, leaving 15 bases between the germline ends. The length of the CDR3 is 15 residues. The germline CDR1 and CDR2 sequences are SGHRS and YFSETQ. This chain's CDR3 is CASSLEPGRVYEQYV. Written as DNA, the CDR3 is TGCGCCAGCAGCTTAGAACCAGGCCGGGTCTACGAGCAGTACGTC.

This clonotype was counted only a few times. The genes are TRBV6-4 and TRBJ2-5, with TRBD2 matching 10 bases. The CDR3 contains 15 residues. V shed 5 bases and J 5 bases; nucleotides not matched to a gene: 8. Per the germline V gene, CDR1 is MRHNA and CDR2 is SNTAGT. The CDR3 sequence: CASSSVAGGIETQYF. The DNA for the CDR3 is TGTGCCAGCAGTTCCGTAGCGGGAGGAATTGAGACCCAGTACTTC.

The chain carries TRBV4-1 and TRBJ1-2; tentative D call: TRBD1 (5 bases). The germline V gene encodes CDR1 MGHRA and CDR2 YSYEKL. V gave up 1 base and J gave up 4 bases, with 19 bases separating them. The length of the CDR3 is 17 residues. Here the CDR3 reads CASSQASWERGRYGYTF. The CDR3 bases are TGCGCCAGCAGCCAAGCGTCCTGGGAAAGGGGTCGCTATGGCTACACCTTC.

The rearrangement joins TRBV20-1 to TRBJ2-5; 7 positions agree with TRBD1. The CDR3 has 14 residues. Trimming cost V 5 bases and J 2 bases; bases outside gene matches: 8. The germline gives CDR1 DFQATT, CDR2 SNEGSKA (reference sequence). The DNA of the CDR3 is TGCAGTGCTTGGGGACAGCAGTCTCAAGAGACCCAGTACTTC. This gives the protein CSAWGQQSQETQYF.

Only a few counts were recorded for this clonotype. The chain uses TRBV4-1 and TRBJ1-2, with 7 nucleotides matching TRBD1. The germline CDR1 and CDR2 sequences are MGHRA and YSYEKL. The CDR3 has 17 amino acids. Trimming cost V 4 bases and J 8 bases; bases outside gene matches: 19. Written as DNA, the CDR3 is TGCGCCAGCAGCCCCGCGACAGGGTCTCAACATAGTACGGGCTACACCTTC. Its protein product is CASSPATGSQHSTGYTF.